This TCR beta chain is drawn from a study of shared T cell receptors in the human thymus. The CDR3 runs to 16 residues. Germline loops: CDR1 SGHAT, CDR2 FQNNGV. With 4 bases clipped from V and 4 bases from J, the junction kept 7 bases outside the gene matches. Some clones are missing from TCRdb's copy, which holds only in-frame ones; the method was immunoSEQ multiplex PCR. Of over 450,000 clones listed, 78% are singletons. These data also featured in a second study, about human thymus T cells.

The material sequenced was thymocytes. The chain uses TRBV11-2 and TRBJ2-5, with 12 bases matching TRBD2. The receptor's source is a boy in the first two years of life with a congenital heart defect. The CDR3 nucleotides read TGTGCCAGCAGCTCACAACTAGCGGGAGGCCGAGAGACCCAGTACTTC. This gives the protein CASSSQLAGGRETQYF. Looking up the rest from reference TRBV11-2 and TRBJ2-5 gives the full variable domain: EAGVAQSPRYKIIEKRQSVAFWCNPISGHATLYWYQQILGQGPKLLIQFQNNGVVDDSQLPKDRFSAERLKGVDSTLKIQPAKLEDSAVYLCASSSQLAGGRETQYFGPGTRLLVL.